A selection of T cell receptor beta chains follows, all from one sample in a study of spatial heterogeneity in lung cancer. TCRdb redid the calling of the 5' RACE reads with MiXCR, one entry per CDR3 protein. This sample yields about 82,000 distinct CDR3 sequences, of which 10% to 15% are seen a single time; about 4.6% belongs to the top ten. The sample was PBMCs, taken at surgery. Receptors originate from a male donor with early-stage non-small cell lung cancer. The CDR3 runs from the conserved cysteine through the conserved F or W. Each record gives: D gene, J gene, V gene, CDR3 length, clone size, CDR3 protein, CDR3 DNA. D genes are given only for firm matches. A row's size may be missing; if present it is once, few, many or a size class.

TRBD1,TRBJ2-1,TRBV7-9,16,-,CASSFSSRDSNNEQFF,TGTGCCAGCAGCTTCTCATCCCGGGACAGCAACAATGAGCAGTTCTTC
-,TRBJ1-1,TRBV5-1,13,-,CASSLAENTEAFF,TGCGCCAGCAGCTTGGCTGAGAACACTGAAGCTTTCTTT
TRBD2,TRBJ2-1,TRBV7-2,15,few,CASSLRLAGSNEQFF,TGTGCCAGCAGCTTAAGACTAGCGGGGAGCAATGAGCAGTTCTTC
-,TRBJ1-1,TRBV7-9,13,many,CASSLMGNTEAFF,TGTGCCAGCAGCTTAATGGGGAACACTGAAGCTTTCTTT
-,TRBJ2-1,TRBV5-4,14,-,CASSRTSPYNEQFF,TGTGCCAGCAGCCGGACAAGCCCCTACAATGAGCAGTTCTTC
-,TRBJ2-5,TRBV9,13,-,CASSVNSQETQYF,TGTGCCAGCAGCGTAAACTCGCAAGAGACCCAGTACTTC
-,TRBJ2-7,TRBV1,15,-,CTSSQDDRGLYEQYF,TGCACCAGCAGCCAAGACGACAGGGGGCTTTACGAGCAGTACTTC
TRBD1,TRBJ2-5,TRBV10-2,14,-,CASRGQGAMETQYF,TGCGCCAGCAGGGGACAGGGGGCGATGGAGACCCAGTACTTC
-,TRBJ2-7,TRBV24-1,13,-,CATSDTTRYEQYF,TGTGCCACCAGTGATACAACCCGATACGAGCAGTACTTC
-,TRBJ1-1,TRBV14,17,many,CASSQVGVHPPFTEAFF,TGTGCCAGCAGCCAAGTGGGGGTCCACCCTCCTTTCACTGAAGCTTTCTTT
-,TRBJ2-5,TRBV20-1,13,few,CSASGPPKETQYF,TGCAGTGCTAGCGGACCACCCAAAGAGACCCAGTACTTC
-,TRBJ1-1,TRBV2,15,many,CASSEASTPNTEAFF,TGTGCCAGCAGTGAAGCATCAACCCCGAACACTGAAGCTTTCTTT
-,TRBJ1-5,TRBV30,15,-,CAWSVGPRGNQPQHF,TGTGCCTGGAGTGTTGGACCACGGGGCAATCAGCCCCAGCATTTT
TRBD2,TRBJ2-1,TRBV15,18,-,CATSRGGLAGIIYNEQFF,TGTGCCACCAGCAGAGGGGGACTAGCGGGTATTATTTACAATGAGCAGTTCTTC
-,TRBJ1-4,TRBV7-3,15,-,CASSQGRVTNEKLFF,TGTGCCAGCAGCCAAGGACGGGTTACTAATGAAAAACTGTTTTTT